One sample yielded the 17 T cell receptor beta chains listed below, sequenced in a study of T cells in pancreatic ductal adenocarcinoma. Data came from immunoSEQ multiplex PCR; TCRdb stores just in-frame clones and leaves some out. The data contain about 97,000 clones, more than 90% of them singletons. The selected patients with pancreatic ductal adenocarcinoma had surgery but no neoadjuvant therapy. Sequenced: PBMCs. Receptors originate from a human donor with pancreatic ductal adenocarcinoma.

The chain joins TRBV30 to TRBJ2-7; TRBD1 is a possible D gene (5 bases). The germline V and J ends were trimmed by 3 bases and 9 bases, with 12 bases remaining between them. CDR1 is GTSNPN and CDR2 is SVGIG in the germline V gene (reference sequence). This CDR3 has 11 amino acids. CDR3 region: CAWSPGDRQYF. CDR3 bases: TGTGCCTGGAGCCCCGGAGACAGGCAGTACTTC.

The chain joins TRBV10-1 to TRBJ2-5; 9 nucleotides agree with TRBD2. Germline V gene lookup returns CDR1 WNHNN and CDR2 SYGVQD (reference sequence). The CDR3 has 16 residues. V shed 2 bases, J shed 2 bases, and the junction held 6 bases outside the gene matches. CDR3 nucleotides: TGCGCCAGCAGTGAGGGGCTAGCGGGAATACAAGAGACCCAGTACTTC. It translates to CASSEGLAGIQETQYF.

The rearrangement links TRBV10-3 to TRBJ1-5; no firm D call. V was clipped by 7 bases and J by 0 bases, with 7 bases between them. This CDR3 has 13 residues. Germline V gene sequence: CDR1 ENHRY, CDR2 SYGVKD. The CDR3 spells CAIKQDSNQPQHF. The CDR3 DNA is TGTGCCATCAAACAAGATAGCAATCAGCCCCAGCATTTT.

This chain links TRBV30 with TRBJ1-3; D is uncertain. CDR3 length equals 14 residues. Trimming left V 1 base short and J 0 bases short, with 7 bases between. CDR1 and CDR2 from the germline V gene are GTSNPN and SVGIG (reference sequence). The CDR3 is CAWSAGYSGNTIYF. In DNA, the CDR3 is TGTGCCTGGAGTGCGGGGTACTCTGGAAACACCATATATTTT.

The chain uses TRBV10-3 and TRBJ2-7; 10 bases are a match to TRBD1. Losses at the gene ends were 10 bases for V and 6 bases for J; bases not matched to a gene: 18. Germline V gene data show CDR1 as ENHRY and CDR2 as SYGVKD. There are 16 residues in the CDR3. The chain's CDR3 is CATLTGTGAIGAEQYF. The CDR3 region has the DNA TGTGCCACCCTAACCGGGACAGGGGCTATCGGGGCCGAGCAGTACTTC.

This clone was seen a handful of times. A junction boundary mismatches the germline segment, possibly from a read error. The rearrangement uses TRBV2 and TRBJ2-3; 7 bases align to TRBD2. The CDR3 is 11 residues long. Germline V CDR1 and CDR2: SNHLY, FYNNEI. This CDR3 is CASGSAGVVHF. The DNA of the CDR3 is TGTGCCAGCGGGTCTGCGGGAGTAGTCCACTTT. Supplemented by reference TRBV2 and TRBJ2-3, the full variable domain reads EPEVTQTPSHQVTQMGQEVILRCVPISNHLYFYWYRQILGQKVEFLVSFYNNEISEKSEIFDDQFSVERPDGSNFTLKIRSTKLEDSAMYFCASGSAGVVHFGPGTRLTVL.

The chain is built from TRBV6-1 and TRBJ1-3; the D gene is possibly TRBD1 (6 bases). The CDR3 is 14 amino acids. The ends were cut back, 7 bases at V and 0 bases at J, with 10 bases in the middle. CDR1 and CDR2 (germline): MNHNS, SASEGT. The CDR3 sequence is CASTTGNSGNTIYF. CDR3 bases: TGTGCCAGCACCACAGGGAACTCTGGAAACACCATATATTTT.

V usage is TRBV7-9 and J usage is TRBJ1-4, with 7 bases aligning to TRBD1. The CDR3 loop spans 14 amino acids. Germline CDR1 and CDR2: SEHNR and FQNEAQ (reference sequence). Losses at the gene ends were 5 bases for V and 5 bases for J; bases not matched to a gene: 5. CDR3 region: CASSLRDSNEKLFF. The CDR3 bases are TGTGCCAGCAGCCTCCGGGACAGCAATGAAAAACTGTTTTTT.

V usage is TRBV5-1 and J usage is TRBJ2-7, with D possibly being TRBD1 (6 bases). The CDR3 is 14 residues long. V lost 1 base, J lost 5 bases, and 13 bases lay in between. CDR1 and CDR2 from the germline V gene are SGHRS and YFSETQ. The CDR3 loop is CASSLLQGGNEQYF. Here the CDR3 DNA reads TGCGCCAGCAGCTTGTTACAGGGTGGAAACGAGCAGTACTTC.

The chain is built from TRBV4-1 and TRBJ2-7, with a tentative D call TRBD2 (5 bases). The V gene lost 3 bases and the J gene lost 7 bases, with 13 bases spanning the gap. Germline V gene lookup returns CDR1 MGHRA and CDR2 YSYEKL. This CDR3 has 13 amino acids. DNA for the CDR3: TGCGCCAGCAGCCATGGACTTAACTGGGAGCAGTACTTC. This codes for CASSHGLNWEQYF.

This chain links TRBV2 with TRBJ2-7, with D possibly being TRBD2 (6 bases). The CDR3 is 19 residues long. Per the germline V gene, CDR1 is SNHLY and CDR2 is FYNNEI. The ends were cut back, 0 bases at V and 0 bases at J, with 21 bases in the middle. The CDR3 is CASSEASPWGLPPSYEQYF. The DNA for the CDR3 is TGTGCCAGCAGTGAAGCGTCCCCGTGGGGACTGCCCCCCTCCTACGAGCAGTACTTC.

The chain employs TRBV7-8 and TRBJ1-1, with D unclear. Germline-derived CDR1 and CDR2 are SGHVS and FQNEAQ. V was pared by 1 base and J by 5 bases, with 8 bases between. The CDR3 has 13 residues. The CDR3 loop is CASSLGHRTEAFF. CDR3 bases: TGTGCCAGCAGCTTAGGTCATCGGACTGAAGCTTTCTTT.

This rearrangement joins TRBV7-9 to TRBJ2-2; D gene unclear. Trimming cost V 3 bases and J 6 bases, with 11 bases left between them. Germline assignment: CDR1 SEHNR and CDR2 FQNEAQ (reference sequence). The CDR3 has 14 residues. In nucleotides, the CDR3 is TGTGCCAGCAGCTTTCTCGCCGCGGCCGGGGAGCTGTTTTTT. Translation gives CASSFLAAAGELFF.

This clone was seen once. The chain couples TRBV7-2 to TRBJ2-6; D is possibly TRBD1 (5 bases). Germline CDR1 SGHTA, CDR2 FQGNSA. The CDR3 runs 15 residues. Trimming shortened V by 3 bases and J by 2 bases, and 8 bases separated the two germline ends. The CDR3: CASSFTGTGANVLTF. In DNA form, the CDR3 reads TGTGCCAGCAGCTTCACAGGAACTGGGGCCAACGTCCTGACTTTC.

This clone was counted a single time. The chain links TRBV5-4 to TRBJ2-7; 12 bases are shared with TRBD2. This CDR3 has 15 amino acids. The germline V gene encodes CDR1 SGHNT and CDR2 YYREEE (reference sequence). V lost 5 bases and J lost 3; bases outside the gene matches: 6. CDR3 in DNA: TGTGCCAGCAGTGGGGGACTAGCGGGCCTCTACGAGCAGTACTTC. Translating gives CASSGGLAGLYEQYF.

The chain is built from TRBV18 and TRBJ1-1, with a tentative D call TRBD1 (5 bases). Between the trimmed V and J ends, which lost 3 bases and 4 bases, there was a span of 9 bases. The CDR3 consists of 13 residues. CDR1 is KGHSH, CDR2 LQKENI, per germline. CDR3 protein: CASSPRRGTEAFF. The CDR3 nucleotides read TGTGCCAGCTCACCTCGAAGGGGCACTGAAGCTTTCTTT.

The gene calls are TRBV7-9 and TRBJ2-5, with D perhaps TRBD1 (6 bases). V was pared by 8 bases and J by 4 bases, with 17 bases between. Per the germline V gene, CDR1 is SEHNR and CDR2 is FQNEAQ (reference sequence). There are 14 residues in the CDR3. The CDR3, as DNA: TGTGCCAGCGGAACAGGGCTTCGGGGAGAGACCCAGTACTTC. Its translation: CASGTGLRGETQYF.